What follows is one TCR beta chain and its context. The data belong to a study of OX40 agonist ivuxolimab in advanced cancers. Study-wide context: Treatment received earlier with anti-PD-1, anti-PD-L1 or anti-CTLA-4 agents was allowed, and around 40% had some.

Only in-frame clones appear in the TCRdb table, and some are missing; sequencing was by immunoSEQ multiplex PCR. The sample consists of 75,000 to 100,000 clones, more than 80% of them appearing once. Germline lookup yields CDR1 MNHEY and CDR2 SVGAGI. There are 15 residues in the CDR3. V shed 5 bases and J 5 bases; nucleotides not matched to a gene: 8. The sequences come from CD4+ or CD8+ T cells sorted from blood, collected in a trial of the OX40 agonist ivuxolimab. The TCR was taken from an adult with an advanced solid tumor such as melanoma, head and neck, liver or kidney cancer. V gene TRBV6-5 combines with J gene TRBJ1-2; 10 nucleotides match TRBD1. The CDR3 is CASSGPGQGRYGYTF. Here the CDR3 DNA reads TGTGCCAGCAGTGGTCCGGGACAGGGGAGGTATGGCTACACCTTC.